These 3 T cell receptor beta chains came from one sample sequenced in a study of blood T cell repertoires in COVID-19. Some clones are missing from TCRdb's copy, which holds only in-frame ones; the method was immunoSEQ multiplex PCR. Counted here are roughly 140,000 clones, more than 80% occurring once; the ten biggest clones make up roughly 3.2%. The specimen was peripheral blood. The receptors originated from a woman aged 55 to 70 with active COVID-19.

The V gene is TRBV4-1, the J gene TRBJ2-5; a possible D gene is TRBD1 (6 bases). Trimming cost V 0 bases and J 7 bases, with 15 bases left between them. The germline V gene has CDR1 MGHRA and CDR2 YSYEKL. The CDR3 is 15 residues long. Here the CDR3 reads CASSQDRDVGGTQYF. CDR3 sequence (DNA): TGCGCCAGCAGCCAAGATCGAGATGTAGGGGGGACCCAGTACTTC.

CDR3 sequence reads: CSVQGQGAVGELFF. CDR3 nucleotide sequence: TGCAGCGTTCAGGGACAGGGGGCTGTCGGGGAGCTGTTTTTT. The J gene is TRBJ2-2, the V gene TRBV29-1; 12 positions agree with TRBD1. V shed 5 bases, J shed 7 bases, and the junction held 5 bases outside the gene matches. There are 14 residues in the CDR3. Germline CDR1 is SQVTM and CDR2 is ANQGSEA.

The CDR3 reads CASSARGGNTGELFF. DNA of the CDR3: TGTGCCAGCAGTGCAAGGGGGGGGAACACCGGGGAGCTGTTTTTT. The chain joins TRBV9 to TRBJ2-2, with a weak D call TRBD2 (7 bases). V was pared by 5 bases and J by 1 base, with 12 bases between. The CDR3 consists of 15 residues. The germline gives CDR1 SGDLS, CDR2 YYNGEE.